The 26 T cell receptor beta chains given below trace back to one sample, sequenced in a study of early stage breast cancer tumors. The method was immunoSEQ multiplex PCR; TCRdb's version includes in-frame clones alone and lacks a portion of them. The table includes approximately 70,000 clones, 65% to 85% detected once. The sequencing input was blood. These receptors were collected from a person aged 35-50 years with breast cancer.

The CDR3 sequence: CASSGWDRGRDTGELFF. The CDR3 coding sequence is TGTGCCAGCAGCGGATGGGACAGGGGGCGCGACACCGGGGAGCTGTTTTTT. The chain employs TRBV7-6 and TRBJ2-2; 12 bases are a match to TRBD1. The germline V gene has CDR1 SGHVS and CDR2 FNYEAQ. The CDR3 length is 17 residues. V gave up 5 bases and J gave up 3 bases; unmatched junction bases: 7.

The chain is built from TRBV6-1 and TRBJ2-5; a possible D gene is TRBD2 (6 bases). CDR1 and CDR2 (germline): MNHNS, SASEGT. The CDR3 is 14 residues long. The V end was cut by 7 bases, the J end by 3 bases, with 15 bases between. The CDR3 nucleotides read TGTGCCAGCACCTCCGGAGGGGTTGAAGAGACCCAGTACTTC. The encoded protein is CASTSGGVEETQYF.

The genes are TRBV30 and TRBJ1-1, with D unclear. Germline CDR1 is GTSNPN and CDR2 is SVGIG (reference sequence). Trimming took off 2 bases at V and 7 bases at J, with 14 bases between the two ends. This CDR3 is built from 13 residues. CDR3 in amino acids: CAWSFTAEIEAFF. Here the CDR3 DNA reads TGTGCCTGGAGTTTCACAGCAGAAATTGAAGCTTTCTTT.

V usage is TRBV6-5 and J usage is TRBJ1-1, with D perhaps matching TRBD1 (5 bases). Per the germline V gene, CDR1 is MNHEY and CDR2 is SVGAGI. Trimming took 9 bases from V and 3 from J, leaving 20 bases between them. This CDR3 contains 15 residues. The CDR3 region has the DNA TGTGCCAGTTTACAGCCTCTGGAGGGGCACACTGAAGCTTTCTTT. Protein sequence: CASLQPLEGHTEAFF.

This clone was detected once. The genes are TRBV6-1 and TRBJ1-5; D is ambiguous. V lost 4 bases, J lost 6 bases, and 10 bases lay in between. CDR3 length: 13 residues. The V gene's germline CDR1 is MNHNS and CDR2 SASEGT. The CDR3 sequence: CASSGFTGQPQHF. In DNA, the CDR3 is TGTGCCAGCAGTGGGTTCACGGGTCAGCCCCAGCATTTT.

This clone has more than one count but fewer than ten. The chain couples TRBV18 to TRBJ2-7; D call uncertain. The CDR3 is 12 amino acids. The V and J ends lost 4 bases and 2 bases respectively, with 6 bases between them. Germline V CDR1 and CDR2: KGHSH, LQKENI. The CDR3 reads CASSQATYEQYF. CDR3 nucleotides: TGTGCCAGCTCACAAGCTACCTACGAGCAGTACTTC.

V is TRBV18 and J is TRBJ2-7; 7 bases line up with TRBD1. CDR3 length: 12 amino acids. V shed 4 bases, J shed 6 bases, and the junction held 3 bases outside the gene matches. Germline V gives CDR1 KGHSH, CDR2 LQKENI. The CDR3 reads CASSQGAGEQYF. The DNA for the CDR3 is TGTGCCAGCTCACAGGGGGCCGGCGAGCAGTACTTC.

The table lists this clone with a count of one. V and J are TRBV7-3 and TRBJ2-3, with D possibly being TRBD1 (6 bases). V lost 1 base to trimming and J lost 5 bases, with 7 bases between them. The CDR3 consists of 13 residues. Per germline, CDR1 SGHTA and CDR2 FQGTGA. The CDR3 sequence is CASSLKGGDTQYF. The DNA of the CDR3 is TGTGCCAGCAGCTTAAAAGGGGGAGATACGCAGTATTTT.

The chain recombines TRBV6-5 with TRBJ1-5; 12 bases fit TRBD1. V shed 6 bases and J 9 bases; nucleotides not matched to a gene: 9. Per the germline V gene, CDR1 is MNHEY and CDR2 is SVGAGI. This CDR3 comprises 15 residues. CDR3 DNA: TGTGCCAGCAGCCCCGGGACAGGGGGCTGGGGGCCCCAGCATTTT. Residues: CASSPGTGGWGPQHF.

V usage is TRBV18 and J usage is TRBJ2-4, with D uncertain. The germline gives CDR1 KGHSH, CDR2 LQKENI. The CDR3 is 15 residues long. V lost 2 bases and J 3 bases, leaving 11 bases between the germline ends. The CDR3 DNA follows: TGTGCCAGCTCACCAGCGGATCTGGGCAAAAACATTCAGTACTTC. This codes for CASSPADLGKNIQYF.

This clone appeared a single time. The genes are TRBV4-1 and TRBJ1-1; 9 positions match TRBD1. CDR1 and CDR2 from the germline V gene are MGHRA and YSYEKL. With V trimmed by 2 bases and J by 1 base, 8 bases remained unmatched. The CDR3 covers 17 residues. Here the CDR3 DNA reads TGCGCCAGCAGCCAACCGGGACAGGGAATAGAGAACACTGAAGCTTTCTTT. This sequence encodes CASSQPGQGIENTEAFF.

V and J are TRBV28 and TRBJ2-1; D remains ambiguous. V gave up 8 bases and J gave up 3 bases, with 14 bases separating them. Germline CDR1 reads MDHEN; CDR2 reads SYDVKM. The CDR3 covers 14 residues. The CDR3 spells CASLNPLNYNEQFF. DNA for the CDR3: TGTGCCAGCCTAAACCCCCTTAACTACAATGAGCAGTTCTTC.

The chain combines TRBV27 with TRBJ2-3; D is possibly TRBD1 or TRBD2 (5 bases each). The V gene lost 6 bases and the J gene lost 0 bases, with 7 bases spanning the gap. This CDR3 has 13 amino acids. Germline V lookup: CDR1 MNHEY, CDR2 SMNVEV (reference sequence). DNA for the CDR3: TGTGCCAGCAGGAGGGGAAGCACAGATACGCAGTATTTT. It is translated as CASRRGSTDTQYF.

This clone has only one observation. The rearrangement links TRBV5-4 to TRBJ2-6, with 10 bases lining up with TRBD1. Germline-derived CDR1 and CDR2 are SGHNT and YYREEE (reference sequence). After removal of 3 bases from V and 3 bases from J, the junction contained 9 bases not matched to a gene. This CDR3 is built from 18 residues. Written as DNA, the CDR3 is TGTGCCAGCAGCTCGCTCGGGACAGGGGAACGTGGGGCCAACGTCCTGACTTTC. Translated: CASSSLGTGERGANVLTF.

This sequence joins TRBV18 and TRBJ1-3, with 10 nucleotides matching TRBD1. Looked up from germline, CDR1 is KGHSH and CDR2 is LQKENI. Trimming cost V 3 bases and J 4 bases; bases outside gene matches: 6. The CDR3 consists of 16 residues. Here the CDR3 reads CASSPETGGFGNTIYF. The CDR3 DNA is TGTGCCAGCTCACCGGAGACAGGGGGCTTCGGAAACACCATATATTTT.

The gene calls are TRBV28 and TRBJ1-5, with 9 bases fitting TRBD1. The V gene end was trimmed by 3 bases and the J gene end by 7 bases; junction bases not matched to a gene: 7. The CDR3 has 15 amino acids. CDR1 MDHEN and CDR2 SYDVKM come from the germline V gene. DNA of the CDR3: TGTGCCAGCAGTTTGGGGACAGGGTTTGACCAGCCCCAGCATTTT. Translating gives CASSLGTGFDQPQHF.

The rearrangement uses TRBV5-8 and TRBJ1-1; 8 bases line up with TRBD1. In germline, CDR1 is SGHTS, CDR2 YDEGEE. The CDR3 is 16 residues long. With 3 bases clipped from V and 0 bases from J, the junction kept 7 bases outside the gene matches. The CDR3 DNA follows: TGTGCCAGCAGCTCTCAACAGGGGGAGATGAACACTGAAGCTTTCTTT. Amino acid sequence: CASSSQQGEMNTEAFF.

The V call is TRBV30, the J call TRBJ2-5; 14 nucleotides line up with TRBD2. The V gene end was trimmed by 5 bases and the J gene end by 4 bases; junction bases not matched to a gene: 6. Per the germline V gene, CDR1 is GTSNPN and CDR2 is SVGIG (reference sequence). The CDR3 runs 15 residues. CDR3 sequence (DNA): TGTGCCTGGGGACTAGCGGGAGGACCTAGAGAGACCCAGTACTTC. Translated: CAWGLAGGPRETQYF.

The chain links TRBV7-2 to TRBJ1-2; TRBD1 is a possible D gene (6 bases). The CDR3 is 15 residues long. Germline V gene lookup returns CDR1 SGHTA and CDR2 FQGNSA. V shed 5 bases and J shed 1 base, with 14 bases lying between them. The CDR3 DNA reads TGTGCCAGCAGCCACGGGGGCGGACTTAACTATGGCTACACCTTC. It yields the protein CASSHGGGLNYGYTF. The complete variable domain, with remaining parts taken from reference TRBV7-2 and TRBJ1-2, reads GAGVSQSPSNKVTEKGKDVELRCDPISGHTALYWYRQSLGQGLEFLIYFQGNSAPDKSGLPSDRFSAERTGGSVSTLTIQRTQQEDSAVYLCASSHGGGLNYGYTFGSGTRLTVV.

V and J are TRBV27 and TRBJ2-5; 10 positions match TRBD2. This CDR3 comprises 16 residues. The junction had 9 bases not matched to a gene; V was cut back by 6 bases and J by 2 bases. CDR1 and CDR2 (germline): MNHEY, SMNVEV (reference sequence). DNA of the CDR3: TGTGCCAGCAGCTCCCCTAGCGGGAGAAAGCAAGAGACCCAGTACTTC. Protein sequence: CASSSPSGRKQETQYF.

This clone was counted a single time. The chain employs TRBV6-1 and TRBJ2-3; TRBD2 matches at 14 bases. The ends lost 2 bases at V and 8 bases at J; junction bases unmatched: 3. CDR3 length equals 15 residues. CDR1 and CDR2 from the germline V gene are MNHNS and SASEGT. The CDR3 DNA reads as TGTGCCAGCAGTGAATCCGGGACTAGCGGGAGTACGCAGTATTTT. Amino acid sequence: CASSESGTSGSTQYF.

The V call is TRBV10-1, the J call TRBJ1-5; TRBD1 matches at 9 bases. J gave up 7 bases and V 7 bases, and 8 bases lay outside the gene matches. The CDR3 has 14 amino acids. Germline-derived CDR1 and CDR2 are WNHNN and SYGVQD (reference sequence). For the CDR3, the DNA is TGCGCCAGCACGACGGACAGGGGTCAACAGCCCCAGCATTTT. Residues: CASTTDRGQQPQHF.

V is TRBV10-3 and J is TRBJ1-1; no reliable D call. In germline, CDR1 is ENHRY, CDR2 SYGVKD. Trimming stripped 4 bases from V and 3 bases from J, with 9 bases between. The CDR3 length is 13 residues. The CDR3 region is CAISGDTDTEAFF. In DNA, the CDR3 is TGTGCCATCAGTGGGGATACAGACACTGAAGCTTTCTTT.

In this sample, this clone turned up a few times. The J gene is TRBJ2-3, the V gene TRBV9; 9 nucleotides match TRBD2. Trimming took 2 bases from V and 1 from J; bases not matched to a gene: 2. Germline values: CDR1 SGDLS, CDR2 YYNGEE. This CDR3 region has 15 residues. CDR3 in DNA: TGTGCCAGCAGCGTCCGGACTAGCGGCACAGATACGCAGTATTTT. Amino acids: CASSVRTSGTDTQYF.

V is TRBV27 and J is TRBJ2-4, with D possibly being TRBD2 (6 bases). Germline V gene sequence: CDR1 MNHEY, CDR2 SMNVEV (reference sequence). The CDR3 spans 16 residues. Deletions cut 5 bases from V and 6 bases from J, with 20 bases between. The DNA for the CDR3 is TGTGCCAGCAGTCCCGGGTCGGGGGATCTGAGAAACATTCAGTACTTC. Translation gives CASSPGSGDLRNIQYF.

This rearrangement joins TRBV6-6 to TRBJ1-3, with D uncertain. Trimming pared 0 bases from V and 1 base from J, leaving 4 bases between. Per germline, CDR1 MNHNY and CDR2 SVGAGI (reference sequence). This CDR3 contains 14 residues. The CDR3 nucleotides read TGTGCCAGCAGTTACTCGACATCTGGAAACACCATATATTTT. Translating gives CASSYSTSGNTIYF.